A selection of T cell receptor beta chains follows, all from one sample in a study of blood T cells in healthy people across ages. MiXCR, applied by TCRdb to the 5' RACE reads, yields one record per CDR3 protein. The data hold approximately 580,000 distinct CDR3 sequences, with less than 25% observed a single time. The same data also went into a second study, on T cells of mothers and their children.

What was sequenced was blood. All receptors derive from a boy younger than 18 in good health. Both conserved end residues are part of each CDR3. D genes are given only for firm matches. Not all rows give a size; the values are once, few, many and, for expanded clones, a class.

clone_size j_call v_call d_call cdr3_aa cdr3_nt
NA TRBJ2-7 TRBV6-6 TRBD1 CASSDMTGNEQYF TGTGCCAGCAGTGACATGACAGGGAATGAGCAGTACTTC
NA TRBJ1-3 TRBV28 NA CASRFDRSGNTIYF TGTGCCAGCAGATTCGACCGCTCCGGGAACACCATATATTTT
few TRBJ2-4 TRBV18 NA CASSPYDSSKNIQYF TGTGCCAGCTCACCATATGACAGTTCCAAAAACATTCAGTACTTC
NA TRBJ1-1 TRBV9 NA CASSPGREFGFF TGTGCCAGCAGCCCCGGCAGAGAGTTCGGTTTCTTT
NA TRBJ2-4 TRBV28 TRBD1 CAGGQGDDIQYF TGTGCCGGCGGACAGGGGGATGACATTCAGTACTTC
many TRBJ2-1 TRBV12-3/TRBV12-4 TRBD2 CASSLGGLAGDAYNEQFF TGTGCCAGCAGCCTAGGGGGACTAGCGGGAGACGCCTACAATGAGCAGTTCTTC
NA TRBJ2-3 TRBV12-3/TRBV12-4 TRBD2 CASSRGLAGEGDTQYF TGTGCCAGCAGCCGTGGTTTAGCGGGCGAGGGGGATACGCAGTATTTT
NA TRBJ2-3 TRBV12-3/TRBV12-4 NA CASSHPRDPRDTQYF TGTGCCAGCAGTCACCCCCGGGACCCGAGGGATACGCAGTATTTT
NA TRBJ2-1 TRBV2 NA CASSDKSSYNEQFF TGTGCCAGCAGTGACAAAAGCTCCTACAATGAGCAGTTCTTC
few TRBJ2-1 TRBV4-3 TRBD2 CASSQDWASGGIYNEQFF TGCGCCAGCAGCCAAGACTGGGCTAGCGGGGGGATCTACAATGAGCAGTTCTTC
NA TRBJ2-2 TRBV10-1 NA CASSGQRTENTGELFF TGCGCCAGCAGTGGGCAACGGACAGAGAACACCGGGGAGCTGTTTTTT
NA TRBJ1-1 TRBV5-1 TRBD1 CASSLGQGVSEAFF TGCGCCAGCAGCTTGGGGCAGGGGGTGTCTGAAGCTTTCTTT
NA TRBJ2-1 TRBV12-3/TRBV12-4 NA CASSLVGLNEQFF TGTGCCAGCAGTTTAGTAGGGCTTAATGAGCAGTTCTTC
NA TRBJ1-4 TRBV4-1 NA CASNTNYGATNEKLFF TGCGCCAGCAATACAAATTACGGGGCAACTAATGAAAAACTGTTTTTT
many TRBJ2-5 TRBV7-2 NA CASSLTAATNETQYF TGTGCCAGCAGCCTAACTGCCGCTACTAATGAGACCCAGTACTTC
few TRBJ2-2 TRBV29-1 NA CSVGDFNTGELFF TGCAGCGTCGGGGACTTCAACACCGGGGAGCTGTTTTTT
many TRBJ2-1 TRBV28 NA CASSTSLYNEQFF TGTGCCAGCAGCACTAGCCTCTACAATGAGCAGTTCTTC
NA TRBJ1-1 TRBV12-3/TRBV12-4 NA CASSLGESAFF TGTGCCAGCAGTTTGGGGGAATCGGCTTTCTTT
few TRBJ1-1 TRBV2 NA CASKADSSATEAFF TGTGCCAGCAAGGCGGACAGCTCGGCCACTGAAGCTTTCTTT
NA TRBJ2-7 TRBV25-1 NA CASSEALRDGNKAYEQYF TGTGCCAGCAGTGAGGCACTTCGGGACGGAAACAAGGCCTACGAGCAGTACTTC
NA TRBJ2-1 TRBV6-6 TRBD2 CASRVAGGPHNEQFF TGTGCCAGCAGAGTAGCGGGGGGGCCACACAATGAGCAGTTCTTC
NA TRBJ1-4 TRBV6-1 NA CATYRGGAPSSNEKLFF TGTGCCACCTATAGGGGGGGCGCCCCGTCATCCAATGAAAAACTGTTTTTT
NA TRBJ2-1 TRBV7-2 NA CASSLTVSRGSLRNEQFF TGTGCCAGCAGCTTAACGGTTTCTAGGGGGAGCCTTAGGAATGAGCAGTTCTTC
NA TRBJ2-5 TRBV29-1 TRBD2 CSVEGLATSQETQYF TGCAGCGTTGAAGGACTAGCGACATCCCAAGAGACCCAGTACTTC
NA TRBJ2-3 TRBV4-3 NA CASSQVRASDNTQYF TGCGCCAGCAGCCAAGTTAGGGCTAGCGATAATACGCAGTATTTT
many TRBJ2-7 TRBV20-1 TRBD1 CSARDRDRSYEQYF TGCAGTGCTAGAGATAGGGACAGATCCTACGAGCAGTACTTC
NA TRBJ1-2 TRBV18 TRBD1 CASSPWQGADYGYTF TGTGCCAGCTCACCATGGCAGGGGGCGGACTATGGCTACACCTTC
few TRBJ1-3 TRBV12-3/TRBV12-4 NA CASSPKGSGNTIYF TGTGCCAGCAGTCCGAAGGGCTCTGGAAACACCATATATTTT
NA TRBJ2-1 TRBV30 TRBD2 CAWSVLAGGYSYNEQFF TGTGCCTGGAGTGTACTGGCGGGGGGTTACTCCTACAATGAGCAGTTCTTC
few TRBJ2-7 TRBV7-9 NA CASSQADTHYEQYF TGTGCCAGCAGCCAGGCGGACACCCACTACGAGCAGTACTTC
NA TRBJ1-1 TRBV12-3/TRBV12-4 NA CATPSGGTEAFF TGTGCCACCCCAAGTGGGGGCACTGAAGCTTTCTTT
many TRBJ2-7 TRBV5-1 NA CASSLYFGSTYEQYF TGCGCCAGCAGCTTGTACTTCGGCAGCACCTACGAGCAGTACTTC
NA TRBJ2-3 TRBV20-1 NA CSARDPGLTDTQYF TGCAGTGCTAGAGATCCGGGGCTCACAGATACGCAGTATTTT
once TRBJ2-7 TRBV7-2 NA CASSLRMRQYEQYF TGTGCCAGCAGCTTACGGATGCGGCAGTACGAGCAGTACTTC
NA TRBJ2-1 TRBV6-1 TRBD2 CASSPTSGGVLEQFF TGTGCCAGCAGTCCGACTAGCGGGGGGGTTCTTGAGCAGTTCTTC
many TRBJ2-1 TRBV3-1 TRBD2 CASSPIAGDRYNEQFF TGTGCCAGCAGCCCTATAGCGGGAGATCGGTACAATGAGCAGTTCTTC
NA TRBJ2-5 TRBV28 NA CASMSSDSLQETQYF TGTGCCAGCATGTCTAGCGACTCACTACAAGAGACCCAGTACTTC
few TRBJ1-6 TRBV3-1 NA CASSQDDKANSPLHF TGTGCCAGCAGCCAAGATGACAAGGCTAATTCACCCCTCCACTTT
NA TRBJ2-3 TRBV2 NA CASSRPPLGDTQYF TGTGCCAGCAGTAGGCCCCCCTTAGGTGATACGCAGTATTTT
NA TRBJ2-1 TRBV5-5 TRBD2 CASSLRLAGGSSYNEQFF TGTGCCAGCAGCTTGAGATTAGCGGGAGGGAGCTCCTACAATGAGCAGTTCTTC
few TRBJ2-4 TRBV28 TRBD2 CASTPFLGGLAKNIQYF TGTGCCAGCACCCCCTTCTTGGGAGGGTTAGCCAAAAACATTCAGTACTTC
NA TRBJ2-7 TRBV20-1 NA CSARATGTMSYEQYF TGCAGTGCTAGAGCCACCGGGACAATGTCCTACGAGCAGTACTTC